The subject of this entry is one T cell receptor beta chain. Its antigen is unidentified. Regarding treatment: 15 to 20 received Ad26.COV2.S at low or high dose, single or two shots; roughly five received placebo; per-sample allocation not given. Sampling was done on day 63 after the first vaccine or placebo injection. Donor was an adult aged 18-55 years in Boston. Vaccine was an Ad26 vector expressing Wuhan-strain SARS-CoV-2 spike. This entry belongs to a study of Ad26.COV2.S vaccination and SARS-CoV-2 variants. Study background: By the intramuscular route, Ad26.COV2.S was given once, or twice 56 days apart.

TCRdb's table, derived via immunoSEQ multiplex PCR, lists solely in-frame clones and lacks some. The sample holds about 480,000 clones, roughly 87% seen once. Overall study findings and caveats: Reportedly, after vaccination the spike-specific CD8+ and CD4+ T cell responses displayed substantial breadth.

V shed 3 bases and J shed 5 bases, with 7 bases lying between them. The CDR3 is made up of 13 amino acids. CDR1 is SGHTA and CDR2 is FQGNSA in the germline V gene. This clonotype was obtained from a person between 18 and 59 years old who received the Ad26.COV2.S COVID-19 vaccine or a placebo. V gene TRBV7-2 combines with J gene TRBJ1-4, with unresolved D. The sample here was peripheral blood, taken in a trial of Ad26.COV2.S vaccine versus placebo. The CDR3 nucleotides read TGTGCCAGCAGCTTCTGGAGGAATGAAAAACTGTTTTTT. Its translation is CASSFWRNEKLFF.